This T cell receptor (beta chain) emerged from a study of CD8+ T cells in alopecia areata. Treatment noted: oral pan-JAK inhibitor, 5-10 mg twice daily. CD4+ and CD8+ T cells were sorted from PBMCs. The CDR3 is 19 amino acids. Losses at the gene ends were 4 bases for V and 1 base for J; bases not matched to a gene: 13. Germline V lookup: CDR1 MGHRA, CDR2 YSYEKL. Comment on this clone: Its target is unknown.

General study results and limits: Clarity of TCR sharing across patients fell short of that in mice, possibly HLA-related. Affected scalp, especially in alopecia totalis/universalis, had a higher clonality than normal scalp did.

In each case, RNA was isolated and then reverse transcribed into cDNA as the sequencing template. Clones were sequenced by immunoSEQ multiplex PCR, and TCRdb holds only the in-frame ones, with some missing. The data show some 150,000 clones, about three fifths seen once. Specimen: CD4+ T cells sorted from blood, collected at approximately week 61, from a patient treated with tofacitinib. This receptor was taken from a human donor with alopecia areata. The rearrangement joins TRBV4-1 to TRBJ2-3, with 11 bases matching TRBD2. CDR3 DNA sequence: TGCGCCAGCAGCCCACCCCTAGCGGGGGGTTGGCACGGCACAGATACGCAGTATTTT. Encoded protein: CASSPPLAGGWHGTDTQYF.